This T cell receptor beta chain was recovered during a study of blood T cell repertoires in COVID-19. The V and J ends lost 7 bases and 1 base respectively, with 10 bases between them. The CDR3 spans 14 residues. Germline V gene data show CDR1 as MNHNY and CDR2 as SVGAGI (reference sequence). TCRdb's table, derived via immunoSEQ multiplex PCR, lists solely in-frame clones and lacks some. The sample consists of 190,000 or so clones, 65% to 85% of them appearing once. This TCR derives from a man aged 50 to 60 with active or convalescent COVID-19. This chain joins TRBV6-6 and TRBJ2-2; the D is unclear. The sequenced sample was peripheral blood. For the CDR3, the DNA is TGTGCCAGCATTCTGGCAGGGAACACCGGGGAGCTGTTTTTT. Its translation: CASILAGNTGELFF.